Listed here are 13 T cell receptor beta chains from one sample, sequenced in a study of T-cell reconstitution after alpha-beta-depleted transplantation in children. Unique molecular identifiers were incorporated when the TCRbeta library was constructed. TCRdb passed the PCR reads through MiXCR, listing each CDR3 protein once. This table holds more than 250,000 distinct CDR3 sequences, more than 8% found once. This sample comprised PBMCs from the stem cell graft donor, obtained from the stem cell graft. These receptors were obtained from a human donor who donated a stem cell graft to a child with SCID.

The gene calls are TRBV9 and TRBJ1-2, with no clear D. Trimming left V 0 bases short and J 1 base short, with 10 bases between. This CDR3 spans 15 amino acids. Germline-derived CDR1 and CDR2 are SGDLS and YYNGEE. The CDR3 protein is CASSVATESNYGYTF. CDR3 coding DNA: TGTGCCAGCAGCGTAGCTACAGAGAGTAACTATGGCTACACCTTC. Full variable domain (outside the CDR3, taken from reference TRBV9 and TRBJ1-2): DSGVTQTPKHLITATGQRVTLRCSPRSGDLSVYWYQQSLDQGLQFLIQYYNGEERAKGNILERFSAQQFPDLHSELNLSSLELGDSALYFCASSVATESNYGYTFGSGTRLTVV.

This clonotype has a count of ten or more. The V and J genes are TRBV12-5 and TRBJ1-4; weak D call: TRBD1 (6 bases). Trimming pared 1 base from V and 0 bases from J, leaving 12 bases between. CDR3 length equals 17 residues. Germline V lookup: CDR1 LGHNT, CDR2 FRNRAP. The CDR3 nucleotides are TGTGCTAGTGGTTTGGGGAGGGGGTATACAACTAATGAAAAACTGTTTTTT. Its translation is CASGLGRGYTTNEKLFF.

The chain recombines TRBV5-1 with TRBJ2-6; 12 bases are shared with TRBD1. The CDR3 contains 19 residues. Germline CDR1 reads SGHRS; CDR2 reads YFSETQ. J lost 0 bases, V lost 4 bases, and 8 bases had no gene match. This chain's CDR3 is CASSLGTGGLSSGANVLTF. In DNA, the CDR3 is TGCGCCAGCAGCCTCGGGACAGGGGGCCTTAGCTCTGGGGCCAACGTCCTGACTTTC.

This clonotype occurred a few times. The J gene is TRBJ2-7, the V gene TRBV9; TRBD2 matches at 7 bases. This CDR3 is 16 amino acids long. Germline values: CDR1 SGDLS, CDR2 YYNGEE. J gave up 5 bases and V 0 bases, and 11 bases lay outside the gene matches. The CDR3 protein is CASSVVPGGTLHEQYF. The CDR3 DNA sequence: TGTGCCAGCAGCGTAGTCCCCGGGGGGACTCTACACGAGCAGTACTTC.

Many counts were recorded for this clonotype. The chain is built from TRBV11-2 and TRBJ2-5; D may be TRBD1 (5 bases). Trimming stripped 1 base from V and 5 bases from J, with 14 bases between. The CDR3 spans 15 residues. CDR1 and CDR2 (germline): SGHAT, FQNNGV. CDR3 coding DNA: TGTGCCAGCAGCTTAGTGGGGCCCCCCGGGGAGACCCAGTACTTC. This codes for CASSLVGPPGETQYF.

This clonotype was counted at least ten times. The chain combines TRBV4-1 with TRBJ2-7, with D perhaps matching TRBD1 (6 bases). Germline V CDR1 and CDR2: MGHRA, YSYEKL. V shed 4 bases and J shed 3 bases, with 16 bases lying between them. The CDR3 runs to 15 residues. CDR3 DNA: TGCGCCAGCAGCCCGCAGACAGGTACCTTCTACGAGCAGTACTTC. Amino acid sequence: CASSPQTGTFYEQYF.

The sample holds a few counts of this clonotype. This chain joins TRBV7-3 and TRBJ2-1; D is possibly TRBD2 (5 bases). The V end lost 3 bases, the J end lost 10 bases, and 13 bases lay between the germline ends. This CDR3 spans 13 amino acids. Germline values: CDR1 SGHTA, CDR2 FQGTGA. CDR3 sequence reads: CASSLGLSGEQFF. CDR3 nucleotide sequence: TGTGCCAGCAGCTTGGGCCTAAGCGGAGAGCAGTTCTTC.

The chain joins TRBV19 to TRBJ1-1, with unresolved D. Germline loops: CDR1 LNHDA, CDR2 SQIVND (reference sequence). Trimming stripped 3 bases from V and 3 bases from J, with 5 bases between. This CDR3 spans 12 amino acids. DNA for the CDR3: TGTGCCAGTAGTATCGGGTACACTGAAGCTTTCTTT. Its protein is CASSIGYTEAFF.

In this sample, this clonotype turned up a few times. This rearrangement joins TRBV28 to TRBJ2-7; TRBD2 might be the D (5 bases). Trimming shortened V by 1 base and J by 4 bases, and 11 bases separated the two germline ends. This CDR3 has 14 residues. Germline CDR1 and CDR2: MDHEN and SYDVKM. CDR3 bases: TGTGCCAGCAGTTTATTTTCGGCGGGTTACGAGCAGTACTTC. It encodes CASSLFSAGYEQYF.

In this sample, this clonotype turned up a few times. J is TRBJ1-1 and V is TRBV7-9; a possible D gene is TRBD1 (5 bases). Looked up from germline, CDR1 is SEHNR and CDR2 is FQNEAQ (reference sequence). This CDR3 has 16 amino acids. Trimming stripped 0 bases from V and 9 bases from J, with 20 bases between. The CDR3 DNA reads TGTGCCAGCAGCTTAGCCGAAACAGGTCACGCTGGACAAGCTTTCTTT. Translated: CASSLAETGHAGQAFF.

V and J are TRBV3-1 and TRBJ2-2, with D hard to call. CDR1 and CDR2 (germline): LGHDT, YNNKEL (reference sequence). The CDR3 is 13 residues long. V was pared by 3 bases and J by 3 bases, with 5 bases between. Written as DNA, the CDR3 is TGTGCCAGCAGCCAGTACCACACCGGGGAGCTGTTTTTT. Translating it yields CASSQYHTGELFF.

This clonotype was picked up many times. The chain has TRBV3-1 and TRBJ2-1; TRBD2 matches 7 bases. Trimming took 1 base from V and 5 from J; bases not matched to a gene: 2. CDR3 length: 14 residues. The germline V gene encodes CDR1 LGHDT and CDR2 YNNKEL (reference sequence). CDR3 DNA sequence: TGTGCCAGCAGCCAAGTTGCGGGGGACAATGAGCAGTTCTTC. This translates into CASSQVAGDNEQFF.

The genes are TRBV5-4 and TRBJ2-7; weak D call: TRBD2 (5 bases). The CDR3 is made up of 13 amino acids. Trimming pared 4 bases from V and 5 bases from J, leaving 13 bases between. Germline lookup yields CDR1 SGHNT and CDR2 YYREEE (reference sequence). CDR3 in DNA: TGTGCCAGCAGCGTGAGTTCGGGGAACGAGCAGTACTTC. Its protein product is CASSVSSGNEQYF.